One and the same sample provided the 30 T cell receptor beta chains below, sequenced in a study of blood T cell repertoires in COVID-19. The assay was immunoSEQ multiplex PCR, and TCRdb's table has in-frame clones only and misses some. The sample records approximately 70,000 clones, approximately 83% being singletons. The sequencing sample was made of peripheral blood. The receptors were sampled from a woman in her sixties or seventies with acute or convalescent COVID-19.

This sequence joins TRBV6-4 and TRBJ1-2; D gene unclear. In germline, CDR1 is MRHNA, CDR2 SNTAGT. Trimming took 3 bases from V and 8 from J, leaving 10 bases between them. There are 12 residues in the CDR3. The DNA for the CDR3 is TGTGCCAGCAGTGAGGGCAGTGGGGGCTACACCTTC. It specifies CASSEGSGGYTF.

The genes are TRBV5-6 and TRBJ2-5; 8 bases line up with TRBD1. Germline lookup yields CDR1 SGHDT and CDR2 YYEEEE. This CDR3 region has 17 residues. V gave up 7 bases and J gave up 4 bases; unmatched junction bases: 18. This CDR3 is CASLLTWTGTGLETQYF. The CDR3 DNA reads TGTGCCAGCCTACTAACGTGGACCGGGACAGGTTTAGAGACCCAGTACTTC.

The rearrangement joins TRBV6-6 to TRBJ2-1, with 13 bases identical to TRBD2. V was clipped by 8 bases and J by 9 bases; unmatched bases: 10. CDR3 length: 15 amino acids. Germline assignment: CDR1 MNHNY and CDR2 SVGAGI (reference sequence). CDR3 bases: TGTGCCAGCTCAACTAGCGGGGGGGCAGTGAGTGAGCAGTTCTTC. Amino acid sequence: CASSTSGGAVSEQFF.

The gene calls are TRBV10-2 and TRBJ1-2; 7 bases are shared with TRBD1. The germline V gene encodes CDR1 WSHSY and CDR2 SAAADI. The J segment lost 5 bases and the V segment lost 0 bases, leaving 6 bases of the junction unmatched. CDR3 length equals 15 residues. In nucleotides, the CDR3 is TGCGCCAGCAGTGAGTCACAGGGGAGGTCGTATGGCTACACCTTC. Translated: CASSESQGRSYGYTF.

This clone is a singleton in its sample. This chain joins TRBV7-9 and TRBJ2-7, with TRBD2 identical over 12 bases. The germline gives CDR1 SEHNR, CDR2 FQNEAQ (reference sequence). V trimming: 6 bases; J trimming: 8 bases; junction bases outside the gene matches: 8. There are 14 residues in the CDR3. DNA for the CDR3: TGTGCCAGCAGTGCCTCTAGCGGGGGGGCCAAGCAGTACTTC. The encoded protein is CASSASSGGAKQYF.

This clone was counted only a few times. CDR3 nucleotides: TGCGCCAGCAGCCAAAGGACAGGGGCGAACACTGAAGCTTTCTTT. It encodes CASSQRTGANTEAFF. J is TRBJ1-1 and V is TRBV4-1; TRBD1 matches 9 bases. CDR3 length: 15 amino acids. Germline V gene sequence: CDR1 MGHRA, CDR2 YSYEKL. The V segment lost 2 bases and the J segment 1 base; nucleotides outside the gene matches: 2.

This chain joins TRBV9 and TRBJ2-2; 8 bases match TRBD1. The V gene's germline CDR1 is SGDLS and CDR2 YYNGEE. The CDR3 is made up of 18 amino acids. V lost 0 bases, J lost 1 base, and 8 bases stayed unmatched. Here the CDR3 DNA reads TGTGCCAGCAGCGTAGTGACCCCCGGGACAGGGAACACCGGGGAGCTGTTTTTT. Translation: CASSVVTPGTGNTGELFF.

The rearrangement links TRBV18 to TRBJ1-2; TRBD1 is a possible D gene (6 bases). The CDR3 sequence is 18 residues long. Deletions cut 1 base from V and 4 bases from J, with 22 bases between. Germline assignment: CDR1 KGHSH and CDR2 LQKENI. The CDR3 here is CASSPQGRAGKDSYGYTF. CDR3 in DNA: TGTGCCAGCTCACCACAGGGTCGCGCAGGGAAGGACAGCTATGGCTACACCTTC. Filled out from reference TRBV18 and TRBJ1-2, the complete variable domain reads NAGVMQNPRHLVRRRGQEARLRCSPMKGHSHVYWYRQLPEEGLKFMVYLQKENIIDESGMPKERFSAEFPKEGPSILRIQQVVRGDSAAYFCASSPQGRAGKDSYGYTFGSGTRLTVV.

This chain uses TRBV6-5 with TRBJ1-1; 8 bases fit TRBD1. The CDR3 has 13 residues. Losses at the gene ends were 5 bases for V and 7 bases for J; bases not matched to a gene: 6. The germline V gene encodes CDR1 MNHEY and CDR2 SVGAGI. Here the CDR3 DNA reads TGTGCCAGCAGTAGGGGACAGGAATATGAAGCTTTCTTT. Its translation: CASSRGQEYEAFF.

The chain uses TRBV2 and TRBJ2-5; weak D call: TRBD1 (5 bases). Germline CDR1 SNHLY, CDR2 FYNNEI. The V end was cut by 7 bases, the J end by 4 bases, with 13 bases between. CDR3 length equals 13 residues. This CDR3 is CASIQGTGETQYF. The CDR3 DNA reads as TGTGCCAGCATTCAGGGAACGGGAGAGACCCAGTACTTC. Full variable domain (missing parts from reference TRBV2 and TRBJ2-5): EPEVTQTPSHQVTQMGQEVILRCVPISNHLYFYWYRQILGQKVEFLVSFYNNEISEKSEIFDDQFSVERPDGSNFTLKIRSTKLEDSAMYFCASIQGTGETQYFGPGTRLLVL.

The chain couples TRBV7-3 to TRBJ1-2; the match to TRBD1 covers 8 bases. CDR1 is SGHTA, CDR2 FQGTGA, per germline. With 6 bases clipped from V and 10 bases from J, the junction kept 10 bases outside the gene matches. The CDR3 is made up of 13 amino acids. CDR3 sequence: CASSLGQGWDYTF. CDR3 nucleotides: TGTGCCAGCAGTCTCGGACAGGGTTGGGACTACACCTTC.

Concerning this clone: The sample has other DNA sequences that encode this CDR3 too. The chain couples TRBV24-1 to TRBJ2-2, with 9 bases lining up with TRBD1. The germline V gene has CDR1 KGHDR and CDR2 SFDVKD. This CDR3 has 16 amino acids. Unmatched junction bases numbered 8, after V lost 7 bases and J lost 3 bases. The CDR3 DNA follows: TGTGCCACCAGCGACCCGGGACAGGGAGACACCGGGGAGCTGTTTTTT. This gives the protein CATSDPGQGDTGELFF.

This rearrangement joins TRBV6-1 to TRBJ1-2; the D gene is possibly TRBD1 (5 bases). V lost 1 base to trimming and J lost 4 bases, with 10 bases between them. Germline CDR1 is MNHNS and CDR2 is SASEGT. CDR3 size: 14 residues. The CDR3 spells CASSEGPGIYGYTF. In DNA form, the CDR3 reads TGTGCCAGCAGTGAAGGGCCAGGGATCTATGGCTACACCTTC.

V gene TRBV7-3 combines with J gene TRBJ2-2; 11 positions match TRBD1. Looked up from germline, CDR1 is SGHTA and CDR2 is FQGTGA. CDR3 length: 15 residues. After removal of 6 bases from V and 6 bases from J, the junction contained 6 bases not matched to a gene. This CDR3 reads CASRPGTGGAGELFF. In nucleotides, the CDR3 is TGTGCCAGCAGACCCGGGACAGGGGGGGCCGGGGAGCTGTTTTTT.

The J gene is TRBJ2-3, the V gene TRBV7-6; a weak D match, TRBD1 (6 bases). The germline gives CDR1 SGHVS, CDR2 FNYEAQ. The CDR3 is 15 amino acids. The V gene lost 1 base and the J gene lost 3 bases, with 11 bases spanning the gap. In DNA, the CDR3 is TGTGCCAGCAGCTTAGACACCAGGGGAACAGATACGCAGTATTTT. This gives the protein CASSLDTRGTDTQYF.

This chain joins TRBV3-1 (or the pseudogene TRBV3-2) and TRBJ2-7; 13 bases fit TRBD2. The ends lost 2 bases at V and 2 bases at J; junction bases unmatched: 6. Per the germline V gene, CDR1 is LGHDT and CDR2 is YNNKEL (reference sequence). The CDR3 runs 17 residues. As DNA, the CDR3 is TGTGCCAGCAGCCAACAAAGAGGACTAGCGGGGGCCTACGAGCAGTACTTC. Protein: CASSQQRGLAGAYEQYF.

The J gene is TRBJ1-3, the V gene TRBV4-2; D is unclear. Trimming stripped 3 bases from V and 0 bases from J, with 15 bases between. Germline CDR1 LGHNA, CDR2 YNFKEQ. The CDR3 is 17 amino acids. CDR3 amino acids: CASSHPLGPNSGNTIYF. CDR3 DNA: TGTGCCAGCAGCCACCCATTGGGCCCTAACTCTGGAAACACCATATATTTT.

The J gene is TRBJ2-7, the V gene TRBV6-5, with 7 bases identical to TRBD1. V shed 0 bases, J shed 2 bases, and the junction held 7 bases outside the gene matches. Germline V CDR1 and CDR2: MNHEY, SVGAGI. The CDR3 is made up of 16 amino acids. The CDR3: CASSYSTTGTPYEQYF. CDR3 in DNA: TGTGCCAGCAGTTACTCGACGACAGGGACCCCCTACGAGCAGTACTTC.

This sequence joins TRBV20-1 and TRBJ1-1; 8 nucleotides agree with TRBD1. After removal of 1 base from V and 8 bases from J, the junction contained 0 bases not matched to a gene. From germline, CDR1 is DFQATT and CDR2 SNEGSKA (reference sequence). The CDR3 has 11 residues. CDR3 in DNA: TGCAGTGCTAGAGGACAGGGGGAAGCTTTCTTT. Translating gives CSARGQGEAFF.

A remark on this clone: The junction differs from germline at one of its ends, possibly a read error. V gene TRBV2 combines with J gene TRBJ1-5; D is undetermined. This CDR3 spans 10 amino acids. Germline V gene sequence: CDR1 SNHLY, CDR2 FYNNEI. The chain's CDR3 is CASSGAKIYF. The DNA of the CDR3 is TGTGCCAGCAGTGGCGCCAAGATCTATTTT.

V usage is TRBV21-1 and J usage is TRBJ2-7; the table's D call, TRBD2, was not checked against the DNA. TRBV21-1 corresponds to a pseudogene. The CDR3 runs 18 residues. The CDR3 loop is CASSPYWGAGGPSYEQYF. Written as DNA, the CDR3 is TGTGCCAGCAGCCCCTACTGGGGGGCGGGGGGGCCCTCCTACGAGCAGTACTTC.

A single count supports this clone. The chain carries TRBV29-1 and TRBJ2-7, with 11 bases fitting TRBD1. Germline assignment: CDR1 SQVTM and CDR2 ANQGSEA. With V trimmed by 0 bases and J by 3 bases, 1 base remained unmatched. This CDR3 has 14 amino acids. CDR3 in amino acids: CSVEEGTGGYEQYF. CDR3 DNA: TGCAGCGTTGAAGAGGGGACAGGGGGCTACGAGCAGTACTTC.

A single count supports this clone. V is TRBV10-2 and J is TRBJ2-7, with 8 bases that match TRBD1. This CDR3 comprises 14 residues. The V gene end was trimmed by 4 bases and the J gene end by 5 bases; junction bases not matched to a gene: 7. The germline V gene encodes CDR1 WSHSY and CDR2 SAAADI. As DNA, the CDR3 is TGCGCCAGCAGTGGAGCAGGGGGCTCGGACGAGCAGTACTTC. Translating gives CASSGAGGSDEQYF.

This chain joins TRBV29-1 and TRBJ1-1; the D is unclear. This CDR3 is built from 12 residues. Germline CDR1 and CDR2: SQVTM and ANQGSEA. Trimming took off 6 bases at V and 4 bases at J, with 12 bases between the two ends. The CDR3 region is CSVEEISTEAFF. CDR3 DNA sequence: TGCAGCGTAGAGGAGATCAGCACTGAAGCTTTCTTT.

V and J are TRBV19 and TRBJ1-2; TRBD1 aligns across 9 bases. V was pared by 8 bases and J by 8 bases, with 18 bases of the junction left unmatched. The CDR3 loop spans 16 amino acids. CDR1 and CDR2 (germline): LNHDA, SQIVND (reference sequence). The CDR3 loop reads CASVTLGTGTPGGYTF. The DNA for the CDR3 is TGTGCCAGTGTGACCCTGGGGACAGGGACCCCGGGAGGCTACACCTTC.

This rearrangement joins TRBV12-3 or TRBV12-4 to TRBJ1-1; D may be TRBD1 (6 bases). V lost 6 bases and J lost 4, with 9 bases in between. CDR3 length: 12 amino acids. The CDR3 reads CASRDSSTEAFF. The CDR3, as DNA: TGTGCCAGCAGGGACAGTTCCACTGAAGCTTTCTTT.

This chain links TRBV27 with TRBJ1-1, with TRBD1 matching 11 bases. Germline CDR1 reads MNHEY; CDR2 reads SMNVEV (reference sequence). V was clipped by 6 bases and J by 7 bases; unmatched bases: 4. The CDR3 has 13 amino acids. The CDR3 region has the DNA TGTGCCAGCAGCCGGACAGGGGGCGATGAAGCTTTCTTT. Translated, it gives CASSRTGGDEAFF.

The V call is TRBV12-3 or TRBV12-4, the J call TRBJ2-7, with a possible D match to TRBD2 (5 bases). V lost 8 bases, J lost 3 bases, and 8 bases lay in between. The CDR3 spans 11 residues. The CDR3 sequence: CASGGSYEQYF. The DNA of the CDR3 is TGTGCCAGCGGTGGGAGCTACGAGCAGTACTTC.

In DNA form, the CDR3 reads TGTGCCAGCAGCTTGGAACTTTCGGGAGGAAACACCATATATTTT. This codes for CASSLELSGGNTIYF. The rearrangement joins TRBV5-4 to TRBJ1-3; no clear D gene. Trimming took off 0 bases at V and 4 bases at J, with 11 bases between the two ends. The CDR3 extends over 15 amino acids. Per germline, CDR1 SGHNT and CDR2 YYREEE (reference sequence).

The table lists this clone with a few counts. This CDR3 is also generated by other DNA sequences in the sample. The genes are TRBV5-6 and TRBJ2-5; possibly TRBD2 for D (5 bases). Germline V lookup: CDR1 SGHDT, CDR2 YYEEEE. This CDR3 has 13 residues. Trimming removed 0 bases from V and 5 bases from J, with 8 bases in between. The CDR3 protein is CASSLGAGETQYF. The CDR3 nucleotides read TGTGCCAGCAGCTTGGGGGCGGGCGAGACCCAGTACTTC.